The rows below give T cell receptor beta chains drawn from one sample of a study of early T cells in non-severe SARS-CoV-2 infection. TCRdb re-called the 5' RACE reads through MiXCR, storing one row per CDR3 protein. The sample has around 70,000 distinct CDR3 sequences; approximately 12% are singletons. Sequencing input: whole blood. The origin of the receptors is an adult who was a healthcare worker with PCR-confirmed SARS-CoV-2 infection or an uninfected control (not recorded which). Each CDR3 is given with its conserved first and last residue. D genes are given only for firm matches.

V gene	D gene	J gene	CDR3 protein
TRBV27	.	TRBJ2-3	CASSFLQGDTQYF
TRBV7-7	TRBD2	TRBJ2-7	CASSSGLAGGQYF
TRBV29-1	TRBD1	TRBJ2-7	CSVGDSSYEQYF
TRBV24-1	TRBD2	TRBJ2-1	CATSDPWVAGYSYNEQFF
TRBV2	TRBD2	TRBJ2-1	CASSPGLAGFQQFF
TRBV5-1	.	TRBJ2-7	CASSNQGYEQYF
TRBV11-1	.	TRBJ2-7	CASSAEAVGEQYF
TRBV27	TRBD1	TRBJ2-7	CASIGQGSYEQYF
TRBV19	TRBD1	TRBJ2-1	CASSIARGQGYNEQFF
TRBV6-5	.	TRBJ2-7	CASGRGPPVYEQYF
TRBV28	TRBD1	TRBJ1-6	CASSLQGYNSPLHF
TRBV4-2	TRBD2	TRBJ2-7	CASSQEGILAGPSYEQYF
TRBV5-1	TRBD1	TRBJ1-5	CASSPGQGWDQPQHF
TRBV2	TRBD2	TRBJ2-7	CASSGSSGVSYEQYF
TRBV7-3	.	TRBJ2-7	CASSLLAGAYEQYF
TRBV7-2	TRBD2	TRBJ2-5	CASSLTREGPETQYF
TRBV12-3/TRBV12-4	.	TRBJ2-1	CASSFSLGGEQFF
TRBV7-2	.	TRBJ2-3	CASRLPAGDTQYF
TRBV30	TRBD2	TRBJ2-1	CAWSGTSGIGDEQFF
TRBV5-1	TRBD2	TRBJ2-1	CASNSLSGTGLKQFF
TRBV20-1	.	TRBJ1-2	CSGSGYTF
TRBV20-1	.	TRBJ2-5	CSARPDRTQETQYF
TRBV29-1	TRBD1	TRBJ2-5	CSVETGAGETQYF
TRBV11-2	.	TRBJ2-1	CASSRISGAYNEQFF
TRBV6-6	TRBD1	TRBJ2-7	CASSYDRVLREQYF
TRBV20-1	TRBD2	TRBJ2-3	CSARRLAGGTDTQYF
TRBV20-1	.	TRBJ2-7	CSAGPDGNYRYEQYF
TRBV29-1	TRBD1	TRBJ2-7	CSVGGQTSYEQYF
TRBV7-9	.	TRBJ2-7	CASSPRAYYEQYF
TRBV7-9	TRBD1	TRBJ1-2	CASSRSGGDNYGYTF
TRBV10-3	.	TRBJ2-7	CAISEGLAAYEQYF
TRBV3-1	.	TRBJ2-1	CASSHRDTGAEQFF
TRBV28	TRBD1	TRBJ2-7	CASSSPTGGGGEQYF